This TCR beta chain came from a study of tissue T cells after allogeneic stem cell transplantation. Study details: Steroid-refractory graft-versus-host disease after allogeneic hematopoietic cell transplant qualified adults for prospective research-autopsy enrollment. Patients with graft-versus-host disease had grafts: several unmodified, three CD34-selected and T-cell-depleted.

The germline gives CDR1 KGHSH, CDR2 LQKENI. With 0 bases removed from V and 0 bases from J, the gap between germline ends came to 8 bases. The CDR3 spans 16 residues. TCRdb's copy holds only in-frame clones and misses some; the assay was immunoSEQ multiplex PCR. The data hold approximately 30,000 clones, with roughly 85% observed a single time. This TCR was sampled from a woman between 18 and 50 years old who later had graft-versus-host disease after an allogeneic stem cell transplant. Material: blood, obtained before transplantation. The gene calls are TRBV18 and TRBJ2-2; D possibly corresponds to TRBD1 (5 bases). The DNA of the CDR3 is TGTGCCAGCTCACCACCGTCCAGGGCGAACACCGGGGAGCTGTTTTTT. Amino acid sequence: CASSPPSRANTGELFF.